This TCR beta chain derives from a study of blood T cells in healthy people across ages. On the study more broadly: The template switching approach captured approximately one barcoded beta molecule for every two T cells.

Concerning this clonotype: Antigen specificity is unknown.

Study-wide findings and caveats: It was the long-lived donors that had more naive CD4+ cells and higher diversity than aged donors. Per million T cells, TCR beta diversity dropped roughly linearly as age increased.

Next came a second PCR, run for about 6 to 11 cycles, which used a sample-barcoded 5' primer along with a J-beta primer mix. Unique molecular identifiers of 12 random nucleotides labeled each cDNA. Each CDR3 protein gets one entry after TCRdb re-called the 5' RACE reads with MiXCR. The repertoire holds about 780,000 distinct CDR3 sequences, about half seen once, with roughly 18% in the top ten. The sequence was obtained from a man older than 75 in good health. Sequenced input: blood.

The CDR3 DNA reads TGTGCCAGCAGTTCCTCCCAGTTCAATGAGCAGTTCTTC. Its protein product is CASSSSQFNEQFF. The rearrangement links TRBV12-3 or TRBV12-4 to TRBJ2-1; D is unresolved. The V gene lost 4 bases and the J gene lost 6 bases, with 10 bases spanning the gap. CDR3 size: 13 residues.